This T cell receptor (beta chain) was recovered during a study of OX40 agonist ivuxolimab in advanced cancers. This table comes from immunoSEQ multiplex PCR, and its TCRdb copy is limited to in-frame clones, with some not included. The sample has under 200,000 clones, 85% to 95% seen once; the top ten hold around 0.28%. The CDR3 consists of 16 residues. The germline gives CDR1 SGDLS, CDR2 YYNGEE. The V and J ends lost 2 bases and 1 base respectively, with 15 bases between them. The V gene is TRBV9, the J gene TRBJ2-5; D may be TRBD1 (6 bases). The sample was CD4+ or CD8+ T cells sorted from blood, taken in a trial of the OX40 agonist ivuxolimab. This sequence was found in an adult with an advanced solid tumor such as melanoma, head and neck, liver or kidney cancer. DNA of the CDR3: TGTGCCAGCAGCGTCGCCGGTTACAGGGCCCAAGAGACCCAGTACTTC. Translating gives CASSVAGYRAQETQYF.